This T cell receptor (beta chain) was recovered during a study of CD8 T cells in ankylosing spondylitis. Germline V gene sequence: CDR1 MNHEY, CDR2 SVGAGI. The CDR3 length is 16 residues. After removal of 0 bases from V and 3 bases from J, the junction contained 3 bases not matched to a gene. As the method for making TCR beta libraries, quantitative 5'-RACE with molecular barcodes was used. TCRdb reanalysed the 5' RACE reads using MiXCR and keeps one entry per CDR3 protein. The table records 130,000 to 150,000 distinct CDR3 sequences, roughly 7.7% of them present only once. This receptor was identified in a male donor with ankylosing spondylitis. The source material was synovial fluid, either unsorted or a sorted T cell fraction (not recorded which). The V gene is TRBV6-5, the J gene TRBJ2-3; TRBD2 agrees at 10 bases. The DNA of the CDR3 is TGTGCCAGCAGTTACTCGGAGCGGGGGGGTACAGATACGCAGTATTTT. Its protein is CASSYSERGGTDTQYF.